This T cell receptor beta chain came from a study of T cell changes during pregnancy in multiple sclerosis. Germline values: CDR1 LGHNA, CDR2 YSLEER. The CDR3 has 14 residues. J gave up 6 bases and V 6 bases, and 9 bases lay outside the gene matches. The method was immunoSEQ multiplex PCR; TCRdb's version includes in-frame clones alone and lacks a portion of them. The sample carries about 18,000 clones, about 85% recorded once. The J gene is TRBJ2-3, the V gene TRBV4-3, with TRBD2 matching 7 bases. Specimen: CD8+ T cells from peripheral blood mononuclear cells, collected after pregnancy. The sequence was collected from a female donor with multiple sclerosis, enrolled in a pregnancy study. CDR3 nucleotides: TGCGCCAGCAGTAAAAGCGGGGCCGCGGATACGCAGTATTTT. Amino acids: CASSKSGAADTQYF.